The clone carrying this T cell receptor (beta chain) came up once. Its antigen is still unknown. Germline trimming cut 6 bases from V and 10 bases from J; bases unmatched to any gene: 4. CDR1 is MGHDK and CDR2 is SYGVNS in the germline V gene. The CDR3 is 11 residues long. This sample stems from a study of radiation and T cells in renal cell carcinoma. Whole-study results and caveats: From baseline, blood top tumor clonotypes peaked at 2 weeks post-radiation.

Using immunoSEQ multiplex PCR, the repertoire was profiled, and TCRdb retains in-frame clones only, with some absent. The profile covers 15,000 to 20,000 clones, with about half appearing a single time and 40% taken by the ten largest. Treatment: 15 Gy SBRT to primary tumor, nephrectomy 4 weeks later. The starting material was tumor tissue, obtained from a patient whose treatment included radiotherapy and nephrectomy. V and J are TRBV25-1 and TRBJ1-1; TRBD1 aligns across 8 bases. The receptor was isolated from a woman aged 55-70 years with renal cell carcinoma. The CDR3 sequence: CASRGQGGAFF. The CDR3 DNA reads as TGTGCCAGCAGAGGACAGGGAGGAGCTTTCTTT.